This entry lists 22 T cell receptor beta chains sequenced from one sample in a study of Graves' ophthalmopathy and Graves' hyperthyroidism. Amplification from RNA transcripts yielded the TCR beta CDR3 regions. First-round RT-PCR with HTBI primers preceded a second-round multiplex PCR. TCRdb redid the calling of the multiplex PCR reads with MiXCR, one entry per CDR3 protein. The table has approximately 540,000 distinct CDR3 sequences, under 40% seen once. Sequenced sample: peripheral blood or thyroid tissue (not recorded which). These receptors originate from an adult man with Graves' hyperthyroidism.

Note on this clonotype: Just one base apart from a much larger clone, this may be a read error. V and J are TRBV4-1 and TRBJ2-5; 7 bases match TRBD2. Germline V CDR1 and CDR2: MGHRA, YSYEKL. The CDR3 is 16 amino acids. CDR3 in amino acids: CARSPFFERGEETQYF. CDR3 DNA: TGCGCCAGAAGCCCATTTTTCGAGCGGGGTGAAGAGACCCAGTACTTC.

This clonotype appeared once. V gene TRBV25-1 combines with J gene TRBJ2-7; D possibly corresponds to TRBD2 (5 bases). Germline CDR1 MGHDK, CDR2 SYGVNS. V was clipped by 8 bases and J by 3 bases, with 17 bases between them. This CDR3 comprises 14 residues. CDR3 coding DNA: TGTGCCAGCTTAGCAGGACTGATGAACTACGAGCAGTACTTC. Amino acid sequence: CASLAGLMNYEQYF.

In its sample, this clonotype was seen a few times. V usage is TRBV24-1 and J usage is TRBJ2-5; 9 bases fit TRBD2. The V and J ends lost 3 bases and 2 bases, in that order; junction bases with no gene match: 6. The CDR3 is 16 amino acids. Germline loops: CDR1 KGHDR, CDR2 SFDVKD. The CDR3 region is CATSDNSGGQQETQYF. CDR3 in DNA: TGTGCCACCAGTGATAATAGCGGGGGACAGCAAGAGACCCAGTACTTC.

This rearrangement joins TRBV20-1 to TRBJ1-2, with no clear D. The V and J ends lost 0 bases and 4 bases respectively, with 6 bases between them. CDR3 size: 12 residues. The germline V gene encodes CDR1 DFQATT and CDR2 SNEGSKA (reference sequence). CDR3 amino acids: CSARDQVYGYTF. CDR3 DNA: TGCAGTGCTAGAGATCAAGTCTATGGCTACACCTTC.

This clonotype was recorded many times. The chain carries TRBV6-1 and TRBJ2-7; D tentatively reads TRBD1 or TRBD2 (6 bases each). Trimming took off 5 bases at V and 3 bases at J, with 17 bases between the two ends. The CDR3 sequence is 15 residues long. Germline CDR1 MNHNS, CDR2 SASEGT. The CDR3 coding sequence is TGTGCCAGCAGTCAAAGGAGAGGGGGAGGCTACGAGCAGTACTTC. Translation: CASSQRRGGGYEQYF.

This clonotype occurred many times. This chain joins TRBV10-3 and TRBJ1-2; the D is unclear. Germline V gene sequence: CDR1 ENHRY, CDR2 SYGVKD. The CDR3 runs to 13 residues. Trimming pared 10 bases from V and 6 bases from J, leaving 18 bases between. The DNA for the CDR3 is TGTGCCACCCCGGACCCGATCGAGAATGGCTACACCTTC. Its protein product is CATPDPIENGYTF.

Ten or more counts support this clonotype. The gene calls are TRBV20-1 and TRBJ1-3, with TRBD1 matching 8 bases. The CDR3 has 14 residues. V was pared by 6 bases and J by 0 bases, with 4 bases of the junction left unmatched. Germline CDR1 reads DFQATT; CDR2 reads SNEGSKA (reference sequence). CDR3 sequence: CSARQGHSGNTIYF. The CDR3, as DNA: TGCAGTGCAAGACAGGGGCACTCTGGAAACACCATATATTTT.

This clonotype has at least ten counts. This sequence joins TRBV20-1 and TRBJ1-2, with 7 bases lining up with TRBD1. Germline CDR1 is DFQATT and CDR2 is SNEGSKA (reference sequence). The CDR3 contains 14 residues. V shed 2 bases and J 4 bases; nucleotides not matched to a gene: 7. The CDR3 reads CSARNPWDSYGYTF. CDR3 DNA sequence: TGCAGTGCTAGAAACCCGTGGGACAGCTATGGCTACACCTTC.

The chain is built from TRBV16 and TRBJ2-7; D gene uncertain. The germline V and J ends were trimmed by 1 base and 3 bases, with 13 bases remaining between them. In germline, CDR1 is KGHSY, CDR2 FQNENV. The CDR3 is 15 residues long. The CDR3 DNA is TGTGCCAGCAGCCAATTCCAGGCATCCCTCTACGAGCAGTACTTC. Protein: CASSQFQASLYEQYF.

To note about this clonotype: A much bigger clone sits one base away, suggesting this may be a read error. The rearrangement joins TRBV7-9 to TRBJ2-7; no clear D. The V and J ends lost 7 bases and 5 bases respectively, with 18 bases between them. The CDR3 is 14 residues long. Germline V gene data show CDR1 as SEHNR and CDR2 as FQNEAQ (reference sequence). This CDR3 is CASNPDFPAHEQYF. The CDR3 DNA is TGTGCCAGCAACCCAGACTTCCCGGCCCACGAGCAGTACTTC.

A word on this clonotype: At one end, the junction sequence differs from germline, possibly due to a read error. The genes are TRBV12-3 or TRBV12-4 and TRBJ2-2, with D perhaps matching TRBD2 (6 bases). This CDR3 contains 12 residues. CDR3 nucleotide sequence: TGTGCCAGCAGTTTAGGGCCCGGGGGGCTGTTTTTT. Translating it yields CASSLGPGGLFF.

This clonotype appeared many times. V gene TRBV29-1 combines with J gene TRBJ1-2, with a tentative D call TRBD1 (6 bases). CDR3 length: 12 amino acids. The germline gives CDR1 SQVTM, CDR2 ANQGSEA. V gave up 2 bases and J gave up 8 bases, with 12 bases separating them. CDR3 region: CSVERGQEGYTF. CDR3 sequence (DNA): TGCAGCGTTGAACGGGGGCAGGAAGGCTACACCTTC.

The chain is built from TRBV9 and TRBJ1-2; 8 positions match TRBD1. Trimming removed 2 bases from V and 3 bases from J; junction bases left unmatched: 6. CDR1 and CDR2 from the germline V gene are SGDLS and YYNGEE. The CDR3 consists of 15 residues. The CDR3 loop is CASSVQTGADYGYTF. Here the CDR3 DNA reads TGTGCCAGCAGCGTCCAGACAGGGGCCGACTATGGCTACACCTTC.

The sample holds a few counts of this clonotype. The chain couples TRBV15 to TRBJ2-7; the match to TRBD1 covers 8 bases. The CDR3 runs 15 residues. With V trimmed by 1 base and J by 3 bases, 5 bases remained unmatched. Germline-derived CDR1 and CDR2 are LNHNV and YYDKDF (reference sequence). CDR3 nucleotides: TGTGCCACCAGCAGAGGGGGGACAGGTCTCTACGAGCAGTACTTC. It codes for CATSRGGTGLYEQYF.

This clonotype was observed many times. The CDR3 is CASSFFPGATNEKLFF. The CDR3 DNA follows: TGTGCCAGCAGCTTTTTCCCAGGGGCAACTAATGAAAAACTGTTTTTT. J is TRBJ1-4 and V is TRBV7-9; TRBD1 might be the D (6 bases). The V end lost 3 bases, the J end lost 0 bases, and 11 bases lay between the germline ends. The CDR3 is 16 residues long. Germline CDR1 and CDR2: SEHNR and FQNEAQ (reference sequence). The full variable domain, rest sourced from reference TRBV7-9 and TRBJ1-4, is DTGVSQNPRHKITKRGQNVTFRCDPISEHNRLYWYRQTLGQGPEFLTYFQNEAQLEKSRLLSDRFSAERPKGSFSTLEIQRTEQGDSAMYLCASSFFPGATNEKLFFGSGTQLSVL.

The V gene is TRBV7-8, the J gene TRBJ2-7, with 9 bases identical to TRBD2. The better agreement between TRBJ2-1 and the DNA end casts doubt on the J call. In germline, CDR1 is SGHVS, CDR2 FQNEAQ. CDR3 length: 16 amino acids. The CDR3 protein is CASSLGLVAGVTEQFF. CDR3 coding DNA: TGTGCCAGCAGCTTAGGGTTAGTAGCGGGAGTCACTGAGCAGTTCTTC.

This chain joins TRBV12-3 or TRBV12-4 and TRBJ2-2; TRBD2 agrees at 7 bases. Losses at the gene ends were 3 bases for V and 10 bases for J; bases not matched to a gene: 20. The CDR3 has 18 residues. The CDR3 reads CASSLGMSAGVKRKELFF. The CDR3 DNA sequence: TGTGCCAGCAGTTTGGGAATGTCCGCGGGGGTGAAAAGAAAGGAGCTGTTTTTT.

CDR3 amino acids: CASSLARGDSYGYTF. The CDR3 DNA sequence: TGTGCCAGCAGCTTAGCCCGGGGGGACTCCTACGGCTACACCTTC. The chain uses TRBV7-8 and TRBJ1-2; TRBD1 might be the D (5 bases). The germline gives CDR1 SGHVS, CDR2 FQNEAQ. The CDR3 covers 15 residues. Trimming pared 0 bases from V and 8 bases from J, leaving 16 bases between.

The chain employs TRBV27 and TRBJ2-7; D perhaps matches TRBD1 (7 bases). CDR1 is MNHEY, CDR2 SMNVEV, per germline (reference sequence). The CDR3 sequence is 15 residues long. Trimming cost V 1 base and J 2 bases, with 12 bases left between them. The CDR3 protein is CASSLYTGEAYEQYF. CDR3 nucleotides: TGTGCCAGCAGTTTATACACAGGGGAGGCCTACGAGCAGTACTTC.

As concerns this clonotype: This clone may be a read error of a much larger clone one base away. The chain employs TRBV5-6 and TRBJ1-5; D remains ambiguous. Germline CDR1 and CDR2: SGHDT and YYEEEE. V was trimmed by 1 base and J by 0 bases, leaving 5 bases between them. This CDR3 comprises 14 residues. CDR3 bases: TGTGCCAGCAGCTTGTACAATAGCAATCAGCCCCAGCATTTT. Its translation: CASSLYNSNQPQHF.

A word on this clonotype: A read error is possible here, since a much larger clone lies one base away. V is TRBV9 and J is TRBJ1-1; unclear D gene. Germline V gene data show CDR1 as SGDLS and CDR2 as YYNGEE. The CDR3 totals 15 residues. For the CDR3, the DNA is TGTGCCAACAGCGTAGGGTTGGGGTGGAACACTGAAGCTTTCTTT. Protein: CANSVGLGWNTEAFF.

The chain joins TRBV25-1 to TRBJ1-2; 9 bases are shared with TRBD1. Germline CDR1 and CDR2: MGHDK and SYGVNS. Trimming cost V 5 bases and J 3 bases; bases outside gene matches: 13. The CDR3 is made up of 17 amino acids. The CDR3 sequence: CASSLHGTGSAYYGYTF. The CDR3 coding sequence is TGTGCCAGCAGTTTACACGGGACAGGGTCTGCATACTATGGCTACACCTTC.